The rows below give T cell receptor beta chains drawn from one sample of a study of cytomegalovirus exposure and HLA in healthy donors. Data came from immunoSEQ multiplex PCR; TCRdb stores just in-frame clones and leaves some out. The sample yields around 110,000 clones, 80% to 85% seen once. Sequencing used PBMCs. All receptors derive from a woman in her 30s in good health and CMV-seronegative. CDR3s include the opening cysteine and the closing phenylalanine or tryptophan.

j_call: TRBJ2-2; v_call: TRBV9; cdr3_length: 12; cdr3_aa: CASSVATGELFF
j_call: TRBJ2-7; v_call: TRBV7-6; cdr3_length: 15; cdr3_aa: CASSLAGQGPYEQYF
j_call: TRBJ2-3; v_call: TRBV2; cdr3_length: 16; cdr3_aa: CASSASSGKGRDTQYF
j_call: TRBJ1-5; v_call: TRBV28; cdr3_length: 16; cdr3_aa: CASTLLGAGGNQPQHF
j_call: TRBJ2-6; v_call: TRBV10-1; cdr3_length: 19; cdr3_aa: CASSESPGQGFSGANVLTF
j_call: TRBJ1-1; v_call: TRBV25-1; cdr3_length: 14; cdr3_aa: CASAPAGTNTEAFF
j_call: TRBJ1-4; v_call: TRBV5-1; cdr3_length: 15; cdr3_aa: CASSDPGQLNEKLFF
j_call: TRBJ1-3; v_call: TRBV28; cdr3_length: 16; cdr3_aa: CASSSRLRNSGNTIYF
j_call: TRBJ2-7; v_call: TRBV5-1; cdr3_length: 14; cdr3_aa: CASSLELAGCEQYF
j_call: TRBJ2-7; v_call: TRBV2; cdr3_length: 15; cdr3_aa: CASRPSDTWQGEQYF
j_call: TRBJ2-7; v_call: TRBV6-1; cdr3_length: 14; cdr3_aa: CVSSGGTVAYEQYF
j_call: TRBJ2-2; v_call: TRBV19; cdr3_length: 14; cdr3_aa: CASSFRGLAGELFF
j_call: TRBJ2-1; v_call: TRBV28; cdr3_length: 15; cdr3_aa: CASSFSTGVVDEQFF
j_call: TRBJ2-2; v_call: TRBV5-4; cdr3_length: 15; cdr3_aa: CASSKTGAGAGELFF
j_call: TRBJ2-2; v_call: TRBV6-6; cdr3_length: 15; cdr3_aa: CASSPRRENTGELFF
j_call: TRBJ2-1; v_call: TRBV7-3; cdr3_length: 15; cdr3_aa: CASSHVKREYNEQFF
j_call: TRBJ2-7; v_call: TRBV7-3; cdr3_length: 17; cdr3_aa: CASSSTHPVERGYEQYF
j_call: TRBJ1-5; v_call: TRBV2; cdr3_length: 13; cdr3_aa: CASGGGSNQPQHF
j_call: TRBJ2-1; v_call: TRBV18; cdr3_length: 18; cdr3_aa: CASSSTKTGLADMDEQFF
j_call: TRBJ1-5; v_call: TRBV5-1; cdr3_length: 17; cdr3_aa: CASSPDPGAISNQPQHF
j_call: TRBJ2-1; v_call: TRBV27; cdr3_length: 14; cdr3_aa: CASSLGTGVNEQFF
j_call: TRBJ2-5; v_call: TRBV18; cdr3_length: 14; cdr3_aa: CASSPGTRKETQYF
j_call: TRBJ2-7; v_call: TRBV27; cdr3_length: 15; cdr3_aa: CASSLSGGLGYEQYF
j_call: TRBJ1-1; v_call: TRBV5-1; cdr3_length: 14; cdr3_aa: CASSAGQGDTEAFF
j_call: TRBJ2-5; v_call: TRBV5-1; cdr3_length: 18; cdr3_aa: CASSSYRGVGRHQETQYF
j_call: TRBJ2-7; v_call: TRBV11-2; cdr3_length: 15; cdr3_aa: CASLGRRQGSYEQYF
j_call: TRBJ2-5; v_call: TRBV13; cdr3_length: 14; cdr3_aa: CASSLRGGQETQYF
j_call: TRBJ2-7; v_call: TRBV6-4; cdr3_length: 13; cdr3_aa: CASSASGRDEQYF
j_call: TRBJ2-1; v_call: TRBV13; cdr3_length: 12; cdr3_aa: CASSRQVDEQFF
j_call: TRBJ2-7; v_call: TRBV6-5; cdr3_length: 14; cdr3_aa: CASSYSTASYEQYF
j_call: TRBJ2-1; v_call: TRBV29-1; cdr3_length: 16; cdr3_aa: CSAHPTSGRVYNEQFF
j_call: TRBJ1-2; v_call: TRBV9; cdr3_length: 16; cdr3_aa: CASSVDLHPTNYGYTF
j_call: TRBJ2-1; v_call: TRBV11-2; cdr3_length: 15; cdr3_aa: CASSLEREGWNEQFF
j_call: TRBJ1-2; v_call: TRBV11-2; cdr3_length: 17; cdr3_aa: CASSSEDRGQRNYGYTF
j_call: TRBJ2-1; v_call: TRBV7-3; cdr3_length: 16; cdr3_aa: CASSPVPRVAYNEQFF
j_call: TRBJ1-1; v_call: TRBV6-5; cdr3_length: 15; cdr3_aa: CASRDLGGRNTEAFF
j_call: TRBJ2-7; v_call: TRBV7-2; cdr3_length: 14; cdr3_aa: CASSSGTGRSEQYF
j_call: TRBJ1-1; v_call: TRBV5-1; cdr3_length: 14; cdr3_aa: CASSLEDRATEAFF
j_call: TRBJ1-2; v_call: TRBV15; cdr3_length: 17; cdr3_aa: CATSRDLDRGANYGYTF
j_call: TRBJ1-1; v_call: TRBV19; cdr3_length: 16; cdr3_aa: CASRAVKTGYYTEAFF
j_call: TRBJ2-4; v_call: TRBV19; cdr3_length: 17; cdr3_aa: CASPYSWTGLAKNIQYF
j_call: TRBJ2-5; v_call: TRBV5-1; cdr3_length: 18; cdr3_aa: CASSPRLAGVLQPETQYF
j_call: TRBJ1-2; v_call: TRBV7-9; cdr3_length: 14; cdr3_aa: CASSLGQSGYGYTF
j_call: TRBJ2-7; v_call: TRBV28; cdr3_length: 14; cdr3_aa: CASRTGDHSYEQYF
j_call: TRBJ1-1; v_call: TRBV15; cdr3_length: 13; cdr3_aa: CATSRETSTEAFF
j_call: TRBJ2-3; v_call: TRBV15; cdr3_length: 16; cdr3_aa: CATSRAVAGGTDTQYF
j_call: TRBJ1-1; v_call: TRBV28; cdr3_length: 13; cdr3_aa: CASSIYRGLRAFF
j_call: TRBJ1-2; v_call: TRBV19; cdr3_length: 13; cdr3_aa: CASSFAQGYGYTF